This TCR beta chain was sequenced for a study of shared clonotypes between healthy human individuals. Study results and caveats: Rarefaction curves obtained for sorted subsets showed sequencing incomplete despite large depth. A few donors showed sharing of roughly 5% of naive CD4 clonotypes.

Sequencing used immunoSEQ multiplex PCR; TCRdb keeps in-frame clones, though not all of them. The table records 1,100,000 or so clones, 75% to 80% of them present only once. Trimming took 0 bases from V and 2 from J, leaving 6 bases between them. The CDR3 totals 14 residues. Germline CDR1 reads SGHRS; CDR2 reads YFSETQ. In regard to this clone: The antigen remains unidentified.

The chain is built from TRBV5-1 and TRBJ1-3; D unclear. The sample comprised memory CD4+ T cells from PBMCs. Subset defined: CD45RA-negative fraction. The clonotype was recovered from a man younger than 35 in good health. Some clones in this sample may be carry-over from other donors' samples. Here the CDR3 reads CASSLESPGNTIYF. The DNA for the CDR3 is TGCGCCAGCAGCTTGGAGAGCCCTGGAAACACCATATATTTT.